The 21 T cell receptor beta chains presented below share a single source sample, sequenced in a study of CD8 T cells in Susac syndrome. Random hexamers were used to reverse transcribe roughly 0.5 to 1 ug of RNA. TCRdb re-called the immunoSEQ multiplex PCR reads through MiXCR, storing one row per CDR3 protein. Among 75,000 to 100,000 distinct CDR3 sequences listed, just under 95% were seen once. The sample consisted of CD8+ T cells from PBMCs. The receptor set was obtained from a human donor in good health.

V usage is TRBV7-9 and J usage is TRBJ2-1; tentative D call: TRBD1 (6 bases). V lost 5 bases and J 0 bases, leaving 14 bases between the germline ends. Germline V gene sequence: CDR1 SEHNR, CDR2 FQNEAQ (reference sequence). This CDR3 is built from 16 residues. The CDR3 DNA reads TGTGCCAGCAGCGGAAAACAGGGAAGCTCCTACAATGAGCAGTTCTTC. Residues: CASSGKQGSSYNEQFF.

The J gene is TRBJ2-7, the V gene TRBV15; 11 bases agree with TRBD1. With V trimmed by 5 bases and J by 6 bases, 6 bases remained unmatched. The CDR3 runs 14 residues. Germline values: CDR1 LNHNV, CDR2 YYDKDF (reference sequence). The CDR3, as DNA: TGTGCCACCAGCCCAAGGGGGACAGGGGGCGAGCAGTACTTC. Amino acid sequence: CATSPRGTGGEQYF. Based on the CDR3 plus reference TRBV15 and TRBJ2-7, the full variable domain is DAMVIQNPRYQVTQFGKPVTLSCSQTLNHNVMYWYQQKSSQAPKLLFHYYDKDFNNEADTPDNFQSRRPNTSFCFLDIRSPGLGDTAMYLCATSPRGTGGEQYFGPGTRLTVT.

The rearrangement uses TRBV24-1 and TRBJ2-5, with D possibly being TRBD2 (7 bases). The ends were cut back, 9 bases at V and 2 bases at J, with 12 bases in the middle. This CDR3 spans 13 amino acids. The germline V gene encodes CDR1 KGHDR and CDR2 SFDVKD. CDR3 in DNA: TGTGCCACCCAAGGGGGAGGGCAAGAGACCCAGTACTTC. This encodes CATQGGGQETQYF.

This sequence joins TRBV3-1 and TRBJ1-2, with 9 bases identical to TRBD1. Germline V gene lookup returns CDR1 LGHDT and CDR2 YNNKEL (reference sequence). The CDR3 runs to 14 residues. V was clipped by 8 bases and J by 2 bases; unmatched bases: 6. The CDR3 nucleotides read TGTGCCAGCGGGACAGGGAGGGGGAACTATGGCTACACCTTC. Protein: CASGTGRGNYGYTF.

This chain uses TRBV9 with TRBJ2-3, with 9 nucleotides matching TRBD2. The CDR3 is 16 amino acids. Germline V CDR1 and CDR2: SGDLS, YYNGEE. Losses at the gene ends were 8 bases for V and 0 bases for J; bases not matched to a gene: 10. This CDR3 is CASGGSSGESTDTQYF. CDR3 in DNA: TGTGCCAGTGGGGGTTCTAGCGGGGAAAGCACAGATACGCAGTATTTT. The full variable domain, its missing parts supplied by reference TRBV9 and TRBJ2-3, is DSGVTQTPKHLITATGQRVTLRCSPRSGDLSVYWYQQSLDQGLQFLIQYYNGEERAKGNILERFSAQQFPDLHSELNLSSLELGDSALYFCASGGSSGESTDTQYFGPGTRLTVL.

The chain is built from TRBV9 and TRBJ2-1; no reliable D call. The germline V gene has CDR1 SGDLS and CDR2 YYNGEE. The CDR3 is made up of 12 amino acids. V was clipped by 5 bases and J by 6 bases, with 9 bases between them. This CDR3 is CASRDQSNEQFF. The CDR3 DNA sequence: TGTGCCAGCAGAGACCAGAGCAATGAGCAGTTCTTC. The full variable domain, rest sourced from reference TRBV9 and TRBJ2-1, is DSGVTQTPKHLITATGQRVTLRCSPRSGDLSVYWYQQSLDQGLQFLIQYYNGEERAKGNILERFSAQQFPDLHSELNLSSLELGDSALYFCASRDQSNEQFFGPGTRLTVL.

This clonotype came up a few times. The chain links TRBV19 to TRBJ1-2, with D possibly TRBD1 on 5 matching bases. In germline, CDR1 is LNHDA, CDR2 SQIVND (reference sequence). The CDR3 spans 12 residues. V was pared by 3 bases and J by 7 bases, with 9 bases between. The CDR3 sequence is CASSIWGSGYTF. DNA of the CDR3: TGTGCCAGTAGTATCTGGGGGTCTGGCTACACCTTC.

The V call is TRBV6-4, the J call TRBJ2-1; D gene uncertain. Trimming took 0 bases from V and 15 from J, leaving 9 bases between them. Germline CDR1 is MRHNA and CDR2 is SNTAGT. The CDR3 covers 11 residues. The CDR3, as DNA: TGTGCCAGCAGTGACTCGATTCGGCGGTTCTTC. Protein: CASSDSIRRFF.

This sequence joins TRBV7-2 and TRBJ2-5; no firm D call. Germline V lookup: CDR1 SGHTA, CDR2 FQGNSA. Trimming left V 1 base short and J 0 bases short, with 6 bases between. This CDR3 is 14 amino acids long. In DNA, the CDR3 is TGTGCCAGCAGCTTAGGTCCGGACCAAGAGACCCAGTACTTC. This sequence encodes CASSLGPDQETQYF.

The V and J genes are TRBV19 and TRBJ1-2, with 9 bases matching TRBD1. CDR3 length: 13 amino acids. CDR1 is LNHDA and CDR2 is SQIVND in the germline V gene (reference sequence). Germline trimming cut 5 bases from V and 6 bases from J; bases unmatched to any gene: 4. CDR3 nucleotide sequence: TGTGCCAGTAGTTACCGGGACAGGGATGGCTACACCTTC. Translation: CASSYRDRDGYTF.

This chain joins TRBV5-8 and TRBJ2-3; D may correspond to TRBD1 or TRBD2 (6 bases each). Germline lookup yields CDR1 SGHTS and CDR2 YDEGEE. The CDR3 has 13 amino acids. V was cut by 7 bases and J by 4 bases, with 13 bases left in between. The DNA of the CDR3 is TGTGCCAGCTGGCCGGGGGCGGCAGATACGCAGTATTTT. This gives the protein CASWPGAADTQYF.

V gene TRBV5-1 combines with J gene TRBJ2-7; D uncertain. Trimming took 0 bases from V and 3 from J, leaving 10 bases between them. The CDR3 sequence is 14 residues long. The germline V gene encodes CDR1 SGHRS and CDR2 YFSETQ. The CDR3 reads CASSLEGSLYEQYF. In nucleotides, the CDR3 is TGCGCCAGCAGCTTGGAGGGCAGCCTCTACGAGCAGTACTTC.

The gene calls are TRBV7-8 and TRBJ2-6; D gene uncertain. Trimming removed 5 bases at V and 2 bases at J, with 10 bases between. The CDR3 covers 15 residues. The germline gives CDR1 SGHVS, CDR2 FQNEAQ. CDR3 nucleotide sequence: TGTGCCAGCAGCACGGACGGAGCTGGGGCCAACGTCCTGACTTTC. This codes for CASSTDGAGANVLTF. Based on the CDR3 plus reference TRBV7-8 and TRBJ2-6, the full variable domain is GAGVSQSPRYKVAKRGQDVALRCDPISGHVSLFWYQQALGQGPEFLTYFQNEAQLDKSGLPSDRFFAERPEGSVSTLKIQRTQQEDSAVYLCASSTDGAGANVLTFGAGSRLTVL.

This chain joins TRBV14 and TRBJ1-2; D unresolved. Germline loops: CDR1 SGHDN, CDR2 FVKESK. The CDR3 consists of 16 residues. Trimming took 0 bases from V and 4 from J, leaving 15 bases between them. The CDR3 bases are TGTGCCAGCAGCCAAGACAGCGGGTGGGGAGGCTATGGCTACACCTTC. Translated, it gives CASSQDSGWGGYGYTF.

The CDR3 sequence: CASSLENPVLETQYF. The CDR3 nucleotides read TGCGCCAGCAGCTTGGAGAACCCAGTTCTAGAGACCCAGTACTTC. V usage is TRBV5-1 and J usage is TRBJ2-5; D gene unclear. V was cut by 0 bases and J by 4 bases, with 13 bases left in between. CDR3 length: 15 amino acids. Germline V CDR1 and CDR2: SGHRS, YFSETQ.

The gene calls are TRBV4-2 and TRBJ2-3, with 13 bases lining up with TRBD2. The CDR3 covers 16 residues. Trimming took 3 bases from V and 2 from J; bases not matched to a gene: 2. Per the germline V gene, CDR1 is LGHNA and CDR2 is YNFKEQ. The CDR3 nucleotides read TGTGCCAGCAGCCACACTAGCGGGAGGGCCACAGATACGCAGTATTTT. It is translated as CASSHTSGRATDTQYF.

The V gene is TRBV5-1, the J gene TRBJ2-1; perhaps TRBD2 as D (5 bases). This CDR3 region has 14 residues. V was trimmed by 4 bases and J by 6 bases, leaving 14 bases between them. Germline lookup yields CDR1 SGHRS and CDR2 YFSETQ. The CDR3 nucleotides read TGCGCCAGCAGCGAGGGCGGAGACCCCAATGAGCAGTTCTTC. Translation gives CASSEGGDPNEQFF.

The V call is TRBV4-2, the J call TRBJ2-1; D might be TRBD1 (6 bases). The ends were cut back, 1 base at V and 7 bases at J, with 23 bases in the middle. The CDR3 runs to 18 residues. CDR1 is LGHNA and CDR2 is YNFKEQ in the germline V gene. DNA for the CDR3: TGTGCCAGCAGCCAAGTTCGGGCCATCACAGGGTCACGTAATGAGCAGTTCTTC. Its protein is CASSQVRAITGSRNEQFF.

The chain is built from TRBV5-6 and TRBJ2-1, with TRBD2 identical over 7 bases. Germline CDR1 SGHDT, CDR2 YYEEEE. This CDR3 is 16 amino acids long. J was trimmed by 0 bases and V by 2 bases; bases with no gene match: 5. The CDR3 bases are TGTGCCAGCAGCTTACCCAGCGGGGCCTCCTACAATGAGCAGTTCTTC. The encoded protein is CASSLPSGASYNEQFF.

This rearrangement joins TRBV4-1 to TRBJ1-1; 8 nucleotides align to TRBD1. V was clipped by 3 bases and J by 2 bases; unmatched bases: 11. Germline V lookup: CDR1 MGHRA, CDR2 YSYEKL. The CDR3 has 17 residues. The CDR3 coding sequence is TGCGCCAGCAGCCAGGCCCCCCTGACAGGGGCCAACACTGAAGCTTTCTTT. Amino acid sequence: CASSQAPLTGANTEAFF.

The DNA for the CDR3 is TGCGCCAGCAGCTTGGAATATGCTCGACAGGGAGACTACGAGCAGTACTTC. Protein sequence: CASSLEYARQGDYEQYF. The rearrangement links TRBV5-1 to TRBJ2-7, with TRBD1 matching over 7 bases. The length of the CDR3 is 17 residues. V was pared by 0 bases and J by 3 bases, with 12 bases of the junction left unmatched. Germline V gene data show CDR1 as SGHRS and CDR2 as YFSETQ.